This T cell receptor (beta chain) was sequenced for a study of T cell changes during pregnancy in multiple sclerosis. Profiled with immunoSEQ multiplex PCR; TCRdb holds only in-frame clones, not every one. The table lists about 79,000 clones, about 90% of them singletons. V lost 2 bases and J lost 3, with 5 bases in between. In germline, CDR1 is GTSNPN, CDR2 SVGIG (reference sequence). The CDR3 is 13 amino acids. This chain joins TRBV30 and TRBJ2-6; no definite D call. The TCR originated in a female donor with multiple sclerosis, enrolled in a pregnancy study. The sample here was CD4+ T cells from peripheral blood mononuclear cells, taken in the second trimester of pregnancy. This chain's CDR3 is CAWSHFGANVLTF. The CDR3 nucleotides are TGTGCCTGGAGTCACTTTGGGGCCAACGTCCTGACTTTC.